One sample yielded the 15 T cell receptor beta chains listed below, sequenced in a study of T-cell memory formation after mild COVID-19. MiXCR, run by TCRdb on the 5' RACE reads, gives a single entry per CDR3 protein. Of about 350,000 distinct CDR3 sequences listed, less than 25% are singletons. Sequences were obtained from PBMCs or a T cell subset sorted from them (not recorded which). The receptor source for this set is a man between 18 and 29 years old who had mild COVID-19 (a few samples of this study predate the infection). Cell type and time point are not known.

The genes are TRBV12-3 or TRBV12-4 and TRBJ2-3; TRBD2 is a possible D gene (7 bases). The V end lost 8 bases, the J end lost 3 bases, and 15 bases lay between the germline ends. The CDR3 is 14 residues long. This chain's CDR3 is CASGRRGLTDTQYF. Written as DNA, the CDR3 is TGTGCCAGCGGCCGGCGGGGGCTGACAGATACGCAGTATTTT.

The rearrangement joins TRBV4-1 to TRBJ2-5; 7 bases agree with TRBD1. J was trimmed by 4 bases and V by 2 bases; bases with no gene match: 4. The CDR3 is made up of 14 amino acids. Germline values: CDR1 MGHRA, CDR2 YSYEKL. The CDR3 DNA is TGCGCCAGCAGCCAAATGACAGGGCTAGAGACCCAGTACTTC. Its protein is CASSQMTGLETQYF.

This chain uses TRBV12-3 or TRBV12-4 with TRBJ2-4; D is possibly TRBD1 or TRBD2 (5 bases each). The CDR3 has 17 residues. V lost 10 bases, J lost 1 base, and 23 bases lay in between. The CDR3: CATGDLGIYGAKNIQYF. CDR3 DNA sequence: TGTGCCACCGGGGACCTGGGGATCTACGGTGCCAAAAACATTCAGTACTTC.

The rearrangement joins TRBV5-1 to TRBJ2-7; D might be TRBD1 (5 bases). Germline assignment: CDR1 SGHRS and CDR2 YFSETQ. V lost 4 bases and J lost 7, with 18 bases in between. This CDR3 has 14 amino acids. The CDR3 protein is CASSPLGAGIEQYF. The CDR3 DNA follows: TGCGCCAGCAGCCCCCTTGGGGCAGGGATAGAGCAGTACTTC.

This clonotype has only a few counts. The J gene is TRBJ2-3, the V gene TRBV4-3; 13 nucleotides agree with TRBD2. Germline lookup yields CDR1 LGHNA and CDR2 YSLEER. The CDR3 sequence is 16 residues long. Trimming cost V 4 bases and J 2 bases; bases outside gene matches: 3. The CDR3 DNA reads TGCGCCAGCAGCCCACTAGCGGGGGGGAACACAGATACGCAGTATTTT. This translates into CASSPLAGGNTDTQYF.

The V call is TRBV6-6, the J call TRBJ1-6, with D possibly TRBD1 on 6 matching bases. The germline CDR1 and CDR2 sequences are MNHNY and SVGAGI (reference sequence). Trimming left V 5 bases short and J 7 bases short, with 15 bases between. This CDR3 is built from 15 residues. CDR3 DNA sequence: TGTGCCAGCAGTGTCCGGGACACCCGAAATTCACCCCTCCACTTT. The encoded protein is CASSVRDTRNSPLHF.

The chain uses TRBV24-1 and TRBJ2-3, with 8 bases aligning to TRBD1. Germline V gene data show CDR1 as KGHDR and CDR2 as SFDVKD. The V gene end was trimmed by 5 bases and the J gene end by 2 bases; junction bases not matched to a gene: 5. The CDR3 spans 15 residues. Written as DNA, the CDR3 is TGTGCCACCAGTGGAAGGACAGGGAACACAGATACGCAGTATTTT. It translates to CATSGRTGNTDTQYF.

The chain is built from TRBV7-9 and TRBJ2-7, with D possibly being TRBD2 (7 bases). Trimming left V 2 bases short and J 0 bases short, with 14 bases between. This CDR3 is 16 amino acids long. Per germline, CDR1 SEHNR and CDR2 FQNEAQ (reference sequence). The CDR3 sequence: CASSLSRGPFSYEQYV. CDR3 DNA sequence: TGTGCCAGCAGCTTATCGCGGGGGCCCTTCTCCTACGAGCAGTACGTC.

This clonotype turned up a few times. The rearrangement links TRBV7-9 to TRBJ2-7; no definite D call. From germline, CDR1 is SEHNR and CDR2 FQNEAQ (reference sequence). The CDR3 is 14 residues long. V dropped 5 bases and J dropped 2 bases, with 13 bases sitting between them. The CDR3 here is CASSAVGSTYEQYF. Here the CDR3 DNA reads TGTGCCAGCAGCGCGGTAGGGTCAACCTACGAGCAGTACTTC.

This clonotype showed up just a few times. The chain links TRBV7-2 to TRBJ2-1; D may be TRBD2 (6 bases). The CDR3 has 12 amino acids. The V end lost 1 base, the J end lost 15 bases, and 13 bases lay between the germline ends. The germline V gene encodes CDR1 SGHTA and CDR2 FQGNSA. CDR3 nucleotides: TGTGCCAGCAGCTTAGGGGGCCTCGGGAGGTTCTTC. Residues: CASSLGGLGRFF.

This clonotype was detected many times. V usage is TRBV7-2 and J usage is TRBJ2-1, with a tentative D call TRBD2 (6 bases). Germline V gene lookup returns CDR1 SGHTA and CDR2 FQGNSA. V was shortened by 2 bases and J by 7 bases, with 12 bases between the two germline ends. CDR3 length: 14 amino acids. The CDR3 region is CASSLHRERNEQFF. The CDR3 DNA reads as TGTGCCAGCAGCTTACATCGGGAGAGGAATGAGCAGTTCTTC.

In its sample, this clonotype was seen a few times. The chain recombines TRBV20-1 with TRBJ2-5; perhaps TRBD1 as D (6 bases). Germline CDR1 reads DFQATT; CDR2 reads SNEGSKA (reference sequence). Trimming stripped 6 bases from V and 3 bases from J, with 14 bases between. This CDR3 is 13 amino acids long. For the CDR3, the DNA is TGCAGTGCCCGACGGCAGGGGAAAGAGACCCAGTACTTC. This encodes CSARRQGKETQYF.

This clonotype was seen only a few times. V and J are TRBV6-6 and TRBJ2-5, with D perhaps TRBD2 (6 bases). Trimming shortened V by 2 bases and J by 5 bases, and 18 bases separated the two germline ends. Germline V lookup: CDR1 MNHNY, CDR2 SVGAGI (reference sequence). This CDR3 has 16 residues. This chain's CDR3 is CASSYRGEWGDETQYF. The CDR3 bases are TGTGCCAGCAGTTACAGAGGCGAGTGGGGGGATGAGACCCAGTACTTC.

The CDR3 sequence: CASSDVTDTQYF. CDR3 nucleotide sequence: TGTGCCAGCAGTGACGTCACAGATACGCAGTATTTT. The rearrangement uses TRBV27 and TRBJ2-3, with D hard to call. CDR3 length equals 12 residues. Trimming left V 5 bases short and J 2 bases short, with 5 bases between. The germline gives CDR1 MNHEY, CDR2 SMNVEV (reference sequence).

CDR3 sequence: CAWGVGTQYF. DNA for the CDR3: TGTGCCTGGGGGGTCGGGACCCAGTACTTC. The chain recombines TRBV30 with TRBJ2-5; D gene ambiguous. Trimming cost V 5 bases and J 7 bases, with 8 bases left between them. Per the germline V gene, CDR1 is GTSNPN and CDR2 is SVGIG (reference sequence). The CDR3 extends over 10 amino acids.